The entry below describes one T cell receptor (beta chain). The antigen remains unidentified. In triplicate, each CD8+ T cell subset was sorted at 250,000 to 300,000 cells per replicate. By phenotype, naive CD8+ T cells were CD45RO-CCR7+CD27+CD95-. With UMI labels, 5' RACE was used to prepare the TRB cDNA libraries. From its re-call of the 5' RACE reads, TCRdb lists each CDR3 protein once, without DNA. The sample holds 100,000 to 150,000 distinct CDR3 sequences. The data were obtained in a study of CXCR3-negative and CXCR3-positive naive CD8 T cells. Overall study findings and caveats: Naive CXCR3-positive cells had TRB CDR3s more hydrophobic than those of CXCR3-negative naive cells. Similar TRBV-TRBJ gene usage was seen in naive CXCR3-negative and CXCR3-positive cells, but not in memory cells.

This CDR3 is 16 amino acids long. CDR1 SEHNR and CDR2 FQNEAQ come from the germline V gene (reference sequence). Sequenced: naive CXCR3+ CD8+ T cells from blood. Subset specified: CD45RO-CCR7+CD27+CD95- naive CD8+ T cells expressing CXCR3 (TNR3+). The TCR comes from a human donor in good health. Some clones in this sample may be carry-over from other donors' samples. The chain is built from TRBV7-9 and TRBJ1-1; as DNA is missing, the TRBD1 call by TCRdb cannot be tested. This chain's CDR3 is CASSLPPRDRDTEAFF.